The T cell receptor (beta chain) described here comes from a study of blood T cell repertoires in COVID-19. Repertoires were generated with immunoSEQ multiplex PCR, while TCRdb's copy carries only in-frame clones and drops some. The table records about 83,000 clones, approximately 86% of them present only once. This CDR3 contains 16 residues. Germline CDR1 reads LGHNA; CDR2 reads YSLEER. V lost 1 base and J lost 3; bases outside the gene matches: 6. The V call is TRBV4-3, the J call TRBJ2-4; TRBD1 matches 7 bases. Sequencing was done on a sample of peripheral blood. The TCR was taken from a woman aged 45-59 years with active or convalescent COVID-19. The CDR3 bases are TGCGCCAGCAGCCAAGCCCCCGGGACAGACAAAAACATTCAGTACTTC. As protein: CASSQAPGTDKNIQYF.